This is a list of T cell receptor beta chains from one sample in a study of T cells after yellow fever vaccination. TCRdb used MiXCR to reprocess the 5' RACE reads, holding one entry per CDR3 protein. The table has approximately 330,000 distinct CDR3 sequences, over 4% seen once. The material sequenced was PBMCs, taken 5 days after the yellow fever booster vaccination. Receptors originate from a man between 18 and 29 years old who received the YFV17D yellow fever vaccine. Both conserved end residues are part of each CDR3. A D gene is named only where the DNA matches it firmly. Size values are once, few and many counts, or a class for expanded clones, and some rows have none.

13	NA	TRBV29-1	TRBJ2-1	few	CSVRTDGYNEQFF	TGCAGCGTGAGAACGGACGGATACAATGAGCAGTTCTTC
16	NA	TRBV6-6	TRBJ2-1	NA	CASSYLSGTGNNEQFF	TGTGCCAGCAGTTATTTGTCTGGAACGGGGAACAATGAGCAGTTCTTC
15	NA	TRBV5-1	TRBJ2-2	few	CASSLSGPHTGELFF	TGCGCCAGCAGCTTGTCGGGGCCCCACACCGGGGAGCTGTTTTTT
11	NA	TRBV2	TRBJ1-6	many	CASSGNSPLHF	TGTGCCAGCAGTGGTAATTCACCCCTCCACTTT
12	NA	TRBV6-5	TRBJ1-2	few	CASGVLDYGYTF	TGTGCCAGCGGGGTGCTTGACTATGGCTACACCTTC
17	TRBD2	TRBV5-1	TRBJ2-5	NA	CASSLGVRGGAEETQYF	TGCGCCAGCAGCTTGGGGGTCCGCGGGGGGGCCGAAGAGACCCAGTACTTC
13	NA	TRBV6-1	TRBJ2-5	many	CASSELGGETQYF	TGTGCCAGCAGTGAATTGGGGGGCGAGACCCAGTACTTC
16	TRBD2	TRBV27	TRBJ2-1	few	CASSLLAGASYNEQFF	TGTGCCAGCAGTTTATTAGCGGGGGCCTCCTACAATGAGCAGTTCTTC
15	NA	TRBV7-2	TRBJ1-1	NA	CASSLSGGLGTEAFF	TGTGCCAGCAGCTTAAGCGGGGGGCTTGGCACTGAAGCTTTCTTT
14	TRBD1	TRBV12-3/TRBV12-4	TRBJ2-5	NA	CASNPQGAGETQYF	TGTGCCAGCAATCCCCAGGGGGCGGGGGAGACCCAGTACTTC
16	TRBD1	TRBV6-1	TRBJ2-7	few	CASIFAAGTATYEQYF	TGTGCCAGCATTTTTGCCGCCGGGACAGCCACCTACGAGCAGTACTTC
17	NA	TRBV6-5	TRBJ2-2	NA	CASSYSPFGVSTGELFF	TGTGCCAGCAGTTATTCCCCGTTCGGGGTGTCCACCGGGGAGCTGTTTTTT
14	NA	TRBV7-2	TRBJ1-5	NA	CASSFSGSHQPQHF	TGTGCCAGCAGCTTTTCTGGTAGTCATCAGCCCCAGCATTTT
15	NA	TRBV5-4	TRBJ2-3	NA	CASSLAAGSPDTQYF	TGTGCCAGCAGCTTGGCGGCAGGGAGCCCAGATACGCAGTATTTT
15	TRBD2	TRBV6-5	TRBJ2-5	many	CASSYSTSGGETQYF	TGTGCCAGCAGTTACTCGACTAGCGGGGGAGAGACCCAGTACTTC
15	NA	TRBV7-2	TRBJ2-3	NA	CASSSRSVSTDTQYF	TGTGCCAGCAGCTCAAGGTCGGTTAGCACAGATACGCAGTATTTT
14	TRBD1	TRBV2	TRBJ1-5	few	CASSGDRGHQPQHF	TGTGCCAGCAGTGGGGACAGGGGGCATCAGCCCCAGCATTTT
12	NA	TRBV5-6	TRBJ2-5	NA	CASAERSETQYF	TGTGCCAGCGCTGAGAGGTCAGAGACCCAGTACTTC
14	NA	TRBV20-1	TRBJ2-1	few	CSARGRGFYNEQFF	TGCAGTGCTAGGGGAAGGGGGTTCTACAATGAGCAGTTCTTC
14	NA	TRBV20-1	TRBJ1-2	NA	CSARDRGERGGYTF	TGCAGTGCTAGAGATCGCGGGGAAAGAGGAGGCTACACCTTC
13	NA	TRBV29-1	TRBJ2-3	few	CSAQGKLISTQYF	TGCAGCGCTCAGGGGAAGCTAATCTCCACGCAGTATTTT
17	NA	TRBV14	TRBJ1-6	few	CASSQDRGGQLWSPLHF	TGTGCCAGCAGCCAAGACCGTGGAGGGCAGCTTTGGTCACCCCTCCACTTT
14	TRBD2	TRBV7-9	TRBJ2-5	many	CASRGASGYETQYF	TGTGCCAGCAGGGGGGCTAGCGGGTATGAGACCCAGTACTTC
13	NA	TRBV19	TRBJ2-7	few	CASSTAGMVEQYF	TGTGCCAGTAGTACAGCGGGTATGGTCGAGCAGTACTTC